This T cell receptor beta chain derives from a study of cytomegalovirus exposure and HLA in healthy donors. The CDR3 has 16 residues. Germline CDR1 LNHDA, CDR2 SQIVND (reference sequence). The J segment lost 5 bases and the V segment lost 4 bases, leaving 13 bases of the junction unmatched. This clone was counted a single time. The primer mix had 60 Vbeta and 13 Jbeta primers. Sequenced by immunoSEQ multiplex PCR; TCRdb stores in-frame clones only, minus some. Altogether around 99,000 clones are present, 82% being singletons, with the ten largest covering roughly 2.5%. V and J are TRBV19 and TRBJ2-7, with 8 positions matching TRBD1. Source material: PBMCs. The source of this sequence is a man aged 30 to 39 in good health and CMV-seropositive. The CDR3 is CASSSADRGGRDEQYF. DNA for the CDR3: TGTGCCAGTAGTAGCGCCGACAGGGGAGGTAGGGACGAGCAGTACTTC.